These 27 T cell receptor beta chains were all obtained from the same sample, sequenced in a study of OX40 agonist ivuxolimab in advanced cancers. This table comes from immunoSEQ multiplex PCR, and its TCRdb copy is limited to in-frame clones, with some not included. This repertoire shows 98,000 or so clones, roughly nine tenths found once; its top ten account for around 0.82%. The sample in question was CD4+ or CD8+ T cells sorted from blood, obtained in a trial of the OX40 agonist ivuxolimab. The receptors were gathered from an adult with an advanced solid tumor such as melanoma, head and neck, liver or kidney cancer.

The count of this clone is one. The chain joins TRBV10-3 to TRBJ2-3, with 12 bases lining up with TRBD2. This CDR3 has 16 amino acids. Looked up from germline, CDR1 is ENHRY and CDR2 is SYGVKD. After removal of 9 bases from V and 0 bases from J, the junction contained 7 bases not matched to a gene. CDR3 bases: TGTGCCATTGGGACTAGCGGGTACCCTAGCACAGATACGCAGTATTTT. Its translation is CAIGTSGYPSTDTQYF.

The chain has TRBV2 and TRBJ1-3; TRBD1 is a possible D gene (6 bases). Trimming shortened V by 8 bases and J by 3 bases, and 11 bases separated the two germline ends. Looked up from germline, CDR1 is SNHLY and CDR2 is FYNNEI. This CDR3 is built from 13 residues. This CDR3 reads CASGLRGGNTIYF. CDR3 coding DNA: TGTGCCAGCGGCCTCAGGGGTGGAAACACCATATATTTT.

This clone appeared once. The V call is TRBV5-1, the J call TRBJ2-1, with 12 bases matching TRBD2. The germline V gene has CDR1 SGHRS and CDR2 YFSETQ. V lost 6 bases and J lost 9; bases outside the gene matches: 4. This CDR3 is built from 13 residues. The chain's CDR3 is CASTPTSGSEQFF. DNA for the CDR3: TGCGCCAGCACCCCGACTAGCGGGAGTGAGCAGTTCTTC.

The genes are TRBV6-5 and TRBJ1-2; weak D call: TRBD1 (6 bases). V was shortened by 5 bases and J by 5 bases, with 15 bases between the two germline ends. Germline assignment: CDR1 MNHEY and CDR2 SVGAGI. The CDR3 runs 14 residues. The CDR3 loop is CASSPQGVLYGYTF. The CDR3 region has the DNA TGTGCCAGCAGTCCACAGGGCGTTTTGTATGGCTACACCTTC.

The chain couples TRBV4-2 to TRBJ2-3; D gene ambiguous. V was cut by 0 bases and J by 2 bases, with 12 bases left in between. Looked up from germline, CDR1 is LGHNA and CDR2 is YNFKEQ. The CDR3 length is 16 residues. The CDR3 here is CASSQERQSPTDTQYF. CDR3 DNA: TGTGCCAGCAGCCAAGAAAGGCAGTCACCCACAGATACGCAGTATTTT.

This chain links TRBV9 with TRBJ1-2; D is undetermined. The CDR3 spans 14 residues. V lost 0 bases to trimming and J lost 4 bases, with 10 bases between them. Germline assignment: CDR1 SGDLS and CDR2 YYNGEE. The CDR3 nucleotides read TGTGCCAGCAGCGTAGGAGGAGGAGGCTATGGCTACACCTTC. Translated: CASSVGGGGYGYTF.

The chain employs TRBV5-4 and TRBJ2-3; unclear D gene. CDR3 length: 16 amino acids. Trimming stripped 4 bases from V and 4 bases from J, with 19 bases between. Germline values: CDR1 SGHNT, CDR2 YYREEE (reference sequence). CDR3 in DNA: TGTGCCAGCAGCCATTTGCTATCCGCACCCTCAGATACGCAGTATTTT. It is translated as CASSHLLSAPSDTQYF.

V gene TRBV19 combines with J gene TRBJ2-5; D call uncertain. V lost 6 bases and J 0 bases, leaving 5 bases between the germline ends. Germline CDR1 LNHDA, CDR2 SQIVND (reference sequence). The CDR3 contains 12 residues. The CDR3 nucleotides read TGTGCCAGTAGCCTAGACCAAGAGACCCAGTACTTC. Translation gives CASSLDQETQYF.

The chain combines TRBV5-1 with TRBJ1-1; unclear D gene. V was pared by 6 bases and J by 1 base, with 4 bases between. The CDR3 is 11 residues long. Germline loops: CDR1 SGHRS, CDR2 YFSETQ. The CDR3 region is CASTENTEAFF. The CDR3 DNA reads TGCGCCAGCACTGAGAACACTGAAGCTTTCTTT.

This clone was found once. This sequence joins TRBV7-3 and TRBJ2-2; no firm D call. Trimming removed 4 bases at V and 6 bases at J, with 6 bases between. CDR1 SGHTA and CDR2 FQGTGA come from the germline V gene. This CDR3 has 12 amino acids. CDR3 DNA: TGTGCCAGCAGCTCCCCAGCCGGGGAGCTGTTTTTT. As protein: CASSSPAGELFF. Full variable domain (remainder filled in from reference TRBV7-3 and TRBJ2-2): GAGVSQTPSNKVTEKGKYVELRCDPISGHTALYWYRQSLGQGPEFLIYFQGTGAADDSGLPNDRFFAVRPEGSVSTLKIQRTERGDSAVYLCASSSPAGELFFGEGSRLTVL.

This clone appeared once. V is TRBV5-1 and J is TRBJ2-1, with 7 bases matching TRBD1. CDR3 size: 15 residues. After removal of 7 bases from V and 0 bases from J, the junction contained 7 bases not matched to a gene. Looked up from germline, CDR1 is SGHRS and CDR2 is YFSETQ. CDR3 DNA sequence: TGCGCCAGCCGGACAGGTCAGGGCTCCTACAATGAGCAGTTCTTC. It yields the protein CASRTGQGSYNEQFF.

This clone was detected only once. CDR3 sequence reads: CASSGETWGTEAFF. CDR3 DNA sequence: TGTGCCAGCAGTGGGGAGACATGGGGAACTGAAGCTTTCTTT. This chain links TRBV2 with TRBJ1-1; D unclear. CDR1 is SNHLY and CDR2 is FYNNEI in the germline V gene. There are 14 residues in the CDR3. Trimming took off 4 bases at V and 5 bases at J, with 14 bases between the two ends.

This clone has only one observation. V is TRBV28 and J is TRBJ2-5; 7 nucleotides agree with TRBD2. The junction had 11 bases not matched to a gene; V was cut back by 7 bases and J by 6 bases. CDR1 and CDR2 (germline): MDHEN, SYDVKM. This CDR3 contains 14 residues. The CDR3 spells CASTSGPGGKTQYF. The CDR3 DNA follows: TGTGCCAGCACCTCCGGACCGGGGGGAAAGACCCAGTACTTC.

The CDR3, as DNA: TGCGCCAGCAGCTTGGAATTAGGTGGAAACATTCAGTACTTC. This encodes CASSLELGGNIQYF. V usage is TRBV5-1 and J usage is TRBJ2-4; D remains unclear. V was clipped by 0 bases and J by 6 bases, with 10 bases between them. The CDR3 covers 14 residues. CDR1 is SGHRS and CDR2 is YFSETQ in the germline V gene.

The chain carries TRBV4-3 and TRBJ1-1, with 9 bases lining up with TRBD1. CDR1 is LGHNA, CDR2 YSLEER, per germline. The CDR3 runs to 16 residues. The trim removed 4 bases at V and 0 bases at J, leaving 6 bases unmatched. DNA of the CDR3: TGCGCCAGCAGCCTCCGACAGGGGGGTATGAACACTGAAGCTTTCTTT. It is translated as CASSLRQGGMNTEAFF.

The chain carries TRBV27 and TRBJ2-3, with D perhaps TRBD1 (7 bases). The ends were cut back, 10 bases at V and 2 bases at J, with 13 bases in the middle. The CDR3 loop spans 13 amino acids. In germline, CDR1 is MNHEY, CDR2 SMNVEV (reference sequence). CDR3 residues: CATAGQYTDTQYF. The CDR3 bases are TGTGCCACCGCGGGACAGTACACAGATACGCAGTATTTT.

CDR3 nucleotide sequence: TGTGCCAGCAGCCAGACAGGGATGGAAGATACGCAGTATTTT. Translation: CASSQTGMEDTQYF. The chain is built from TRBV7-3 and TRBJ2-3; 7 bases match TRBD1. The germline CDR1 and CDR2 sequences are SGHTA and FQGTGA. V shed 5 bases and J 5 bases; nucleotides not matched to a gene: 7. The CDR3 runs to 14 residues.

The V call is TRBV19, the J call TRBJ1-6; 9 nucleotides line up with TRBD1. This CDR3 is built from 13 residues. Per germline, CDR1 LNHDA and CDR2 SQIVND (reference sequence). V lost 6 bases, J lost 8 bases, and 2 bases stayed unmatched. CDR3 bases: TGTGCCAGTAGAAGGGACAGGGATTCACCCCTCCACTTT. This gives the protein CASRRDRDSPLHF.

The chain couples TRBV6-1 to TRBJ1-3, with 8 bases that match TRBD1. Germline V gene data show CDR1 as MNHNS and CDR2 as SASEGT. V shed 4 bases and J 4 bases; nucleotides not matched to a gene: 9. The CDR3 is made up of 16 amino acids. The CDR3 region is CASSVGAGGDGNTIYF. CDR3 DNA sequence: TGTGCCAGCAGTGTGGGGGCAGGGGGCGACGGAAACACCATATATTTT.

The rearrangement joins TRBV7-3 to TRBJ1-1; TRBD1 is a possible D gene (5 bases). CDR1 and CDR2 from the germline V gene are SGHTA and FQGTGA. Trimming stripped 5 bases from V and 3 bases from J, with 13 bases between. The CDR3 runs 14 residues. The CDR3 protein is CASSPGPADTEAFF. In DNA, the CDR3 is TGTGCCAGCAGCCCGGGACCGGCCGACACTGAAGCTTTCTTT. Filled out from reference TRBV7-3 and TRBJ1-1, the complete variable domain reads GAGVSQTPSNKVTEKGKYVELRCDPISGHTALYWYRQSLGQGPEFLIYFQGTGAADDSGLPNDRFFAVRPEGSVSTLKIQRTERGDSAVYLCASSPGPADTEAFFGQGTRLTVV.

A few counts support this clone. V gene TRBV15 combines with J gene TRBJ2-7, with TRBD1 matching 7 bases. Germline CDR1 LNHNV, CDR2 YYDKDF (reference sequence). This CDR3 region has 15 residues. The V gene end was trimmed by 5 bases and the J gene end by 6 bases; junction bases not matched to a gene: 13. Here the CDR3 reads CATSREQGSSSEQYF. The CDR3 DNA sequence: TGTGCCACCAGCCGCGAACAGGGGTCTTCATCCGAGCAGTACTTC.

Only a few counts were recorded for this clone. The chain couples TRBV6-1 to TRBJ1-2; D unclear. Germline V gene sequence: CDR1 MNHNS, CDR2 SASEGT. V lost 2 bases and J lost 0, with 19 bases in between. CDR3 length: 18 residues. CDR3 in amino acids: CASSEIRLRTLANYGYTF. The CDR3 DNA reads TGTGCCAGCAGTGAAATTAGGTTGCGGACTTTAGCTAACTATGGCTACACCTTC.

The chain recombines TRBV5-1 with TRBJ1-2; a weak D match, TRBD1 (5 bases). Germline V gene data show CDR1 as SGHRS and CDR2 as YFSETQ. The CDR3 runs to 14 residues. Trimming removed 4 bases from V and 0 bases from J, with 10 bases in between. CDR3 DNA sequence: TGCGCCAGCAGCCTCGGGACTGCTAACTATGGCTACACCTTC. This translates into CASSLGTANYGYTF. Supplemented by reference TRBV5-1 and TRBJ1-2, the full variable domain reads KAGVTQTPRYLIKTRGQQVTLSCSPISGHRSVSWYQQTPGQGLQFLFEYFSETQRNKGNFPGRFSGRQFSNSRSEMNVSTLELGDSALYLCASSLGTANYGYTFGSGTRLTVV.

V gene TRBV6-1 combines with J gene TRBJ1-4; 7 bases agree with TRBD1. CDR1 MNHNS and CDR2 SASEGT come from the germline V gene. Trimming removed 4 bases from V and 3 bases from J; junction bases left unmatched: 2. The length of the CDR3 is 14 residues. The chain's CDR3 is CASSAGGANEKLFF. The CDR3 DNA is TGTGCCAGCAGTGCAGGGGGGGCTAATGAAAAACTGTTTTTT.

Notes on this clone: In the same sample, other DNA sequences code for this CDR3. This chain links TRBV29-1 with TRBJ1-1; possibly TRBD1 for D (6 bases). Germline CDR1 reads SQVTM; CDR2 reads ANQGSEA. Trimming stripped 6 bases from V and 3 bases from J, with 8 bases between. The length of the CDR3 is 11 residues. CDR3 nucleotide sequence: TGCAGCGTAGGGGGGGACACTGAAGCTTTCTTT. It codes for CSVGGDTEAFF.

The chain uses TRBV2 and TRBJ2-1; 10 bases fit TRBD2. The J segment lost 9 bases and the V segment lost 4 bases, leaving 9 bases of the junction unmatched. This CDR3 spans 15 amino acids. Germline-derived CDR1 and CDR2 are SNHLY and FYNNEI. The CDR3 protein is CASSGVGLAVREQFF. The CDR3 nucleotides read TGTGCCAGCAGTGGGGTTGGACTAGCGGTCCGTGAGCAGTTCTTC.

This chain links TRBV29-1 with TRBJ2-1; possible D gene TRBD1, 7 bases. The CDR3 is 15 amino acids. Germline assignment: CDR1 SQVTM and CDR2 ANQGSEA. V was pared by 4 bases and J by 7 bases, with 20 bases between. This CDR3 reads CSVAWNPQGGNEQFF. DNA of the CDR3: TGCAGCGTTGCCTGGAACCCCCAGGGGGGAAATGAGCAGTTCTTC.